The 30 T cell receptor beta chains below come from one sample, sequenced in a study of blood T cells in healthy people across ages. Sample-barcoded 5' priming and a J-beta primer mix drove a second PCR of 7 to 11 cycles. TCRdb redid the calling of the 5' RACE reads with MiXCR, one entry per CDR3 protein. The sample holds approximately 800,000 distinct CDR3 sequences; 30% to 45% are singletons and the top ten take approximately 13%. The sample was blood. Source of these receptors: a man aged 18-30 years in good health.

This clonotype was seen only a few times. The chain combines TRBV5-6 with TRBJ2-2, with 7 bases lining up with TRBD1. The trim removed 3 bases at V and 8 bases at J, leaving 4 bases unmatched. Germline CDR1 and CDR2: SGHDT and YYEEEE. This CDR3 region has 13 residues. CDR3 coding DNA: TGTGCCAGCAGCTCTGGACAGGAAGGGGAGCTGTTTTTT. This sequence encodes CASSSGQEGELFF.

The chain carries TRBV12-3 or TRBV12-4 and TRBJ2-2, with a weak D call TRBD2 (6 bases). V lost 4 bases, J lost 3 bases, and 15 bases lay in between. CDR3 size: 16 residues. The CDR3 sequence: CASSSRRRGYTGELFF. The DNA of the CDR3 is TGTGCCAGCAGTTCCCGACGGAGGGGATACACCGGGGAGCTGTTTTTT.

The CDR3 region is CASSFLAGGNNEQYF. In DNA form, the CDR3 reads TGTGCCAGCAGTTTCCTAGCGGGAGGTAACAATGAGCAGTACTTC. The rearrangement uses TRBV28 and TRBJ2-5; TRBD2 agrees at 11 bases. In germline, CDR1 is MDHEN, CDR2 SYDVKM. The length of the CDR3 is 15 residues. V was clipped by 3 bases and J by 11 bases; unmatched bases: 11.

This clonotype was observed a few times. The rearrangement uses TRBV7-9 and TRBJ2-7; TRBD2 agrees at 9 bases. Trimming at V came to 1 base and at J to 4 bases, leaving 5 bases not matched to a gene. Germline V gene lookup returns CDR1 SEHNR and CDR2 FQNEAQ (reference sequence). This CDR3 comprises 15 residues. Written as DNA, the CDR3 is TGTGCCAGCAGCTTAGAGGCTAGCGGGGCGTACGAGCAGTACTTC. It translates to CASSLEASGAYEQYF.

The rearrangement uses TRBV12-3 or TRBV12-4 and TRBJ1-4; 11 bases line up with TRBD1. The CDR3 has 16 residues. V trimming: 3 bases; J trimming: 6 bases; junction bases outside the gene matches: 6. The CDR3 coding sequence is TGTGCCAGCAGTTTCTCCCCGGGACAGGGGGATGAAAAACTGTTTTTT. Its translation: CASSFSPGQGDEKLFF.

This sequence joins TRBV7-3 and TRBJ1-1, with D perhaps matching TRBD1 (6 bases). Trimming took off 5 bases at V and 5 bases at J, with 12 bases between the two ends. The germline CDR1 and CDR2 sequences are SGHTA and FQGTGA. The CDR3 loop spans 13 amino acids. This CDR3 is CASSRKGGTEAFF. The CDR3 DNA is TGTGCCAGCAGCCGGAAGGGGGGTACTGAAGCTTTCTTT.

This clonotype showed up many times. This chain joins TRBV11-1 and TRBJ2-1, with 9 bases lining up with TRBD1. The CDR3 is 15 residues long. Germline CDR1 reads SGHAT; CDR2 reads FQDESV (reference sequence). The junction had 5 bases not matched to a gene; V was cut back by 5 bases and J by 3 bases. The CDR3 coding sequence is TGTGCCAGCAGCCCCCGGGACAGGGACTACAATGAGCAGTTCTTC. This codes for CASSPRDRDYNEQFF. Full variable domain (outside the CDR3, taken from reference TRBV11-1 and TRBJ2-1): EAEVAQSPRYKITEKSQAVAFWCDPISGHATLYWYRQILGQGPELLVQFQDESVVDDSQLPKDRFSAERLKGVDSTLKIQPAELGDSAMYLCASSPRDRDYNEQFFGPGTRLTVL.

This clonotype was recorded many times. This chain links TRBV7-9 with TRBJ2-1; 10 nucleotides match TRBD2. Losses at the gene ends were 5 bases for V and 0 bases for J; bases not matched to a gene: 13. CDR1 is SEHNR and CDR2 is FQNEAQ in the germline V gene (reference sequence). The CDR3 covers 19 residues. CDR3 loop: CASSPGLATPVPSYNEQFF. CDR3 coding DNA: TGTGCCAGCAGCCCGGGACTAGCGACTCCTGTCCCCTCCTACAATGAGCAGTTCTTC.

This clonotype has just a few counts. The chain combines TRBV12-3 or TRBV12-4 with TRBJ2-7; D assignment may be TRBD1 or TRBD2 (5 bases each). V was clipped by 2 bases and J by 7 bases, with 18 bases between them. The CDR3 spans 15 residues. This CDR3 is CASSLRAGTYNEQYF. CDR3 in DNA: TGTGCCAGCAGTTTACGGGCAGGGACCTACAATGAGCAGTACTTC.

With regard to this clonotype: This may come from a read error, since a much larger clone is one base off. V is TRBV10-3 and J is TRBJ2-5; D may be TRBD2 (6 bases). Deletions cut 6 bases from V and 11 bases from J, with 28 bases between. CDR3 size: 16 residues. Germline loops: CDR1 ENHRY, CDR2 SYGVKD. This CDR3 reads CAISPGTSPSYNEQYF. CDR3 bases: TGTGCCATCAGCCCCGGGACTTCTCCCTCCTACAATGAGCAGTACTTC.

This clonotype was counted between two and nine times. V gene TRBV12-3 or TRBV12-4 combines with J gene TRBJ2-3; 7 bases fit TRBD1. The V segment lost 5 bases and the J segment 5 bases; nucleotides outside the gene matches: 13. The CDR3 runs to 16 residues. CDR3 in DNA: TGTGCCAGCAGTCCTCGACAGGGAAGTCCGGAAGATACGCAGTATTTT. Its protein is CASSPRQGSPEDTQYF.

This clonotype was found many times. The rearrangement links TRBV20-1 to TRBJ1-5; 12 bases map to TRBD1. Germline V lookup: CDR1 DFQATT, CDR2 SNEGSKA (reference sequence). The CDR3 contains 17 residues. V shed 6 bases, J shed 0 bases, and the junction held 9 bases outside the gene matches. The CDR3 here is CSAQGQGAGYSNQPQHF. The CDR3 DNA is TGCAGTGCCCAGGGACAGGGGGCGGGATATAGCAATCAGCCCCAGCATTTT.

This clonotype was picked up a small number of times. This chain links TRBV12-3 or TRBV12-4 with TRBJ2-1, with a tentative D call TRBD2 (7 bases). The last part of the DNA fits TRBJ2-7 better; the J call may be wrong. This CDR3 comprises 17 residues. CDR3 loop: CASSFRAGANSYNEQYF. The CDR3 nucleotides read TGTGCCAGCAGTTTTAGGGCGGGGGCGAACTCCTACAATGAGCAGTACTTC.

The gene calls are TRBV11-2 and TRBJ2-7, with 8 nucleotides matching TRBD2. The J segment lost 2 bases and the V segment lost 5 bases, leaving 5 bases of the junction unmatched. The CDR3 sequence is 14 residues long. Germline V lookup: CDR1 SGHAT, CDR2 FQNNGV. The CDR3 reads CASSHRTSPYEQYF. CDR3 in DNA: TGTGCCAGCAGCCACAGGACTAGCCCCTACGAGCAGTACTTC.

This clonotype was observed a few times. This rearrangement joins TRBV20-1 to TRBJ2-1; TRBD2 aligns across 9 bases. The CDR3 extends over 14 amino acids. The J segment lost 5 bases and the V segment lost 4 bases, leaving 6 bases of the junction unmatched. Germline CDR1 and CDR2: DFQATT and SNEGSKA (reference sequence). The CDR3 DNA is TGCAGTGCTAAAAGCGGGGGGTTCGACAATGAGCAGTTCTTC. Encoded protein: CSAKSGGFDNEQFF.

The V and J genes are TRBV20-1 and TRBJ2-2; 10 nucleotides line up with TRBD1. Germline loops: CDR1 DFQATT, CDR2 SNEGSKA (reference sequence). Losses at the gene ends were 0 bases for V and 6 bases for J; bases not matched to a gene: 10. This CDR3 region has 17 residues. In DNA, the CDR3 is TGCAGTGCTAGAGATTCCGCGACGACAGGGGGCTCCGGGGAGCTGTTTTTT. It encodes CSARDSATTGGSGELFF.

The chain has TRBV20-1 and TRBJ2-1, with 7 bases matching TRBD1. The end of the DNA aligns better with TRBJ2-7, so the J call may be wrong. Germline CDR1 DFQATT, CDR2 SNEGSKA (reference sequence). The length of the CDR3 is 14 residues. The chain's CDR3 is CSAGQRPYYNEQYF. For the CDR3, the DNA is TGCAGTGCGGGACAGAGGCCTTACTACAATGAGCAGTACTTC.

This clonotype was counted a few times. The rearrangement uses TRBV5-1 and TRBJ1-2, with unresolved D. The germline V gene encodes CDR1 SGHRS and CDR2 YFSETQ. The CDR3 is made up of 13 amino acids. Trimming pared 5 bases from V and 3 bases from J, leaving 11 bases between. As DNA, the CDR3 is TGCGCCAGCAGGCAGGTTGCTGACTATGGCTACACCTTC. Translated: CASRQVADYGYTF.

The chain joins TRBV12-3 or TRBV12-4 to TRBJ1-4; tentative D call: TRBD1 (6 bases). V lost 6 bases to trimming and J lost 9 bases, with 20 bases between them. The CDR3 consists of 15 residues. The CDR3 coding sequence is TGTGCCAGCAGCCCCCTCGGGGGCTATGGGAAAAAACTGTTTTTT. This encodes CASSPLGGYGKKLFF.

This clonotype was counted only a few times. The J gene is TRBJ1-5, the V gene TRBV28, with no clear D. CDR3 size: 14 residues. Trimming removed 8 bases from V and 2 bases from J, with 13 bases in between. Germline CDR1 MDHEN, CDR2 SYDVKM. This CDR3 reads CASARGEGNQPQHF. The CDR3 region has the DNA TGTGCCAGCGCCAGAGGTGAAGGCAATCAGCCCCAGCATTTT. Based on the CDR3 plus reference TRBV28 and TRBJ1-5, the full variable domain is DVKVTQSSRYLVKRTGEKVFLECVQDMDHENMFWYRQDPGLGLRLIYFSYDVKMKEKGDIPEGYSVSREKKERFSLILESASTNQTSMYLCASARGEGNQPQHFGDGTRLSIL.

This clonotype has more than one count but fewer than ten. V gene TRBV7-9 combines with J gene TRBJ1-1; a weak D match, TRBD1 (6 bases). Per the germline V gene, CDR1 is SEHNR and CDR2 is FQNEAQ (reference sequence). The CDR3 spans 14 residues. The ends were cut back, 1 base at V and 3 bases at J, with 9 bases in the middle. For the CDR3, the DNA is TGTGCCAGCAGCTTAGGGGGGCCCGACACTGAAGCTTTCTTT. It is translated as CASSLGGPDTEAFF.

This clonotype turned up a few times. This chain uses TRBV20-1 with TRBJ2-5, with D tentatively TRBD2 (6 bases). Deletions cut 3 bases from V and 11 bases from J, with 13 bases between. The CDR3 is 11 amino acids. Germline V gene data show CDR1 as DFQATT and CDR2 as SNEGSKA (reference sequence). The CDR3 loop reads CSARGRSEQYF. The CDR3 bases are TGCAGTGCTAGGGGGAGGAGTGAGCAGTACTTC.

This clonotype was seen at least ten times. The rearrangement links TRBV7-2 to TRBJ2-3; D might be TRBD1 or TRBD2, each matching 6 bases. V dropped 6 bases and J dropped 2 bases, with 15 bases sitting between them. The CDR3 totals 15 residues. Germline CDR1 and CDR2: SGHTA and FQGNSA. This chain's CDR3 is CASSAWGAPTDTQYF. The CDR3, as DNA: TGTGCCAGCAGTGCGTGGGGGGCCCCCACAGATACGCAGTATTTT.

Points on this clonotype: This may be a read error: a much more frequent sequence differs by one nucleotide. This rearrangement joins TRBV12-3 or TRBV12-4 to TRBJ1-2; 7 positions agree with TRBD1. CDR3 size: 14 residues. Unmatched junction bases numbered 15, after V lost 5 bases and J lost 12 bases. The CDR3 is CASSPRQGEGGNTF. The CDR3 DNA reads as TGTGCCAGCAGTCCCCGACAGGGAGAGGGAGGCAACACCTTC.

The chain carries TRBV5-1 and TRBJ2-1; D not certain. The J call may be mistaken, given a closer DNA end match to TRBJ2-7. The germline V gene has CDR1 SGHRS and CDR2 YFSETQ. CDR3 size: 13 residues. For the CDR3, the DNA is TGCGCCGGTCGTTTAGACTCCTACAATGAGCAGTACTTC. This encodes CAGRLDSYNEQYF.

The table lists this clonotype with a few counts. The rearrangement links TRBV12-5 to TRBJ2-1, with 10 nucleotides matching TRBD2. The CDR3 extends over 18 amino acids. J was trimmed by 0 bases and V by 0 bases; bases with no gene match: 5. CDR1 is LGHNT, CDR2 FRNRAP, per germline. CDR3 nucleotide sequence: TGTGCTAGTGGTTTGGTGGGGGGACTAGCGAGCTCCTACAATGAGCAGTTCTTC. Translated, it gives CASGLVGGLASSYNEQFF.

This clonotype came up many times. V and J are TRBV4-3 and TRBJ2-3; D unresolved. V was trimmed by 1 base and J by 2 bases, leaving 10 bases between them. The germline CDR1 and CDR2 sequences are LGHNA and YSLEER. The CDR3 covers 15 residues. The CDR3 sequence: CASSQGGGNTDTQYF. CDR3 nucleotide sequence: TGCGCCAGCAGCCAAGGAGGCGGCAACACAGATACGCAGTATTTT.

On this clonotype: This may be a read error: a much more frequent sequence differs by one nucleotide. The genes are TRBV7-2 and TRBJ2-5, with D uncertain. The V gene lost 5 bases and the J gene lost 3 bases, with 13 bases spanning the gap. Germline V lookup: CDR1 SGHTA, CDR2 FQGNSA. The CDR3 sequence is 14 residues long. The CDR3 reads CASSAAGVKETQYF. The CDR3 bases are TGTGCCAGCAGCGCGGCCGGCGTAAAAGAGACCCAGTACTTC.

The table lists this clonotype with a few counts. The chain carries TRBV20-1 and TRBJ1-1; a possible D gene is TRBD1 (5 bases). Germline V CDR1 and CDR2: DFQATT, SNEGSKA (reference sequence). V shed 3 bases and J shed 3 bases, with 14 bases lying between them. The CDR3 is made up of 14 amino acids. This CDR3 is CSASPPGSYTEAFF. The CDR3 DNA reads TGCAGTGCTAGTCCCCCAGGGAGCTACACTGAAGCTTTCTTT.

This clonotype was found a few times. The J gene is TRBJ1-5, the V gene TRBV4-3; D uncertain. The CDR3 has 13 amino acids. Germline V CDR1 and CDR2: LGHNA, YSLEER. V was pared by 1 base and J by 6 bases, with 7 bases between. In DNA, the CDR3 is TGCGCCAGCAGCCAAGCGGTGGGTCAGCCCCAGCATTTT. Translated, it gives CASSQAVGQPQHF.